What follows is one T cell receptor (beta chain) and its context. This clonotype has a count of ten or more. Its antigen remains unidentified. Base qualities were left out, and no much larger clone turns up one base away. This entry belongs to a study of neurological immune-mediated disorders (dated by TCRdb to the late 2010s). Regarding the research as a whole: Among the approximately 35 multiple sclerosis patients, relapsing-remitting MS was present in 31 and secondary progressive MS was present in 3. Alongside PBMC samples, the set of about 97 TCR-beta libraries contained longitudinal samples, technical triplicates, and paired CD4+ and CD8+ T-cell subsets that had been sorted. Peripheral blood TCR-beta repertoires from patients with HTLV-I-associated myelopathy (HAM/TSP), patients with multiple sclerosis, and healthy controls were compared in the study using UMI-based sequencing. Of the approximately 70 subjects in the cohort, about 14 were HAM/TSP patients, approximately 34 were multiple sclerosis patients, and 20 were healthy controls.

cDNA was synthesized by template-switch 5'RACE using a primer with a 10-nucleotide random unique molecular identifier that tagged each TCR transcript. Every sequencing run yielded over 200 million TCR-beta sequences covering 15-18 subjects. The RNeasy kit was used to extract total RNA. Using the KAPA Real-time Library Amplification kit, TCR-beta VDJ regions were amplified with primers for the TCR constant region and the 5'RACE anchor. A first PCR added sample indexes and Illumina adaptors, after which a second PCR increased the library yield. After Ampure bead purification, the roughly 650 bp TCR product was size-selected on a 2% E-gel SizeSelection system. Before pooling, libraries had their quality checked on a Bioanalyzer, their concentration measured with Qubit, and their quantity determined with the Kapa Library Quantification kit. Paired-end 2 x 150 bp sequencing of the libraries was performed on an Illumina HiSeq 2500. To increase sequence diversity, about 25-31% phiX was spiked into each library pool. Per the source publication's procedure: Quality-filtered reads were processed with the UMI-based MiGEC pipeline, and over 85% of raw TCR sequences were removed by the MiGEC pipeline during error correction. IMGT germline references were used for alignment of VDJ genes, and clonotypes were defined by a unique CDR3 amino acid sequence together with V-J genes. Clonal expansion, Shannon diversity, and CDR3 relatedness (CalcPairwiseDistances, ClusterSamples) were evaluated with VDJtools, and phylogenetic trees were built with CLCbio workbench. Clones with at least 8 unique UMIs were defined as expanded, with this threshold being based on coefficient-of-variation modelling across technical triplicates. The public reads were reprocessed in TCRdb via fastp at Q25 and MiXCR, keeping in-frame beta chains. One record per CDR3 amino acid sequence lists the most common genes and DNA. TCRdb's processing, not the authors' own work, is the source of the V and J calls. For this sample the table gives tens of thousands of distinct CDR3 sequences, of which approximately 5.2% were detected only once. The biggest ten clones account for roughly 7% of the sample.

For the unsorted PBMC libraries, 2 million PBMCs were stored in RNAlater at -80 degrees C until RNA extraction and were used to generate the libraries. Multiple sclerosis patients were enrolled in a US clinical protocol evaluating disease progression by magnetic resonance imaging. Peripheral blood underwent Ficoll-Hypaque density gradient centrifugation to isolate PBMCs, which were then cryopreserved in liquid nitrogen. CDR1 MNHEY and CDR2 SVGAGI are derived from the germline V gene. The CDR3 measures 15 amino acids from cysteine to phenylalanine. The DNA shown is the 45-base CDR3, in frame from base 1. The trim is 10 bases for V and 8 bases for J, with a gap of 24 bases between the germline ends. Overall study results and their limits: In phylogenetic analysis, the repertoires of 18 of 34 MS patients grouped into a cluster of related CDR3 sequences, which suggests a possible signature at the repertoire level. The MS cluster showed no association with clinical or MRI features, and the authors stated that larger cohorts are needed. TCR clonal expansion was highest in HAM/TSP patients and lowest in MS patients, with MS patients falling below even healthy controls. Across subjects, expanded clones never shared an identical CDR3 amino acid sequence, which suggests that the TCR-beta repertoires in every group were private.

Here the chain combines TRBV6-5 and TRBJ2-1, with the D assignment possibly TRBD1 or TRBD2, given 6 matching bases for each. The TCR comes from a man aged 18 to 29 with multiple sclerosis. The sample was PBMCs. The CDR3 region: CANLSGGGGGDEQFF. The DNA reads as follows: TGTGCCAACCTCAGCGGAGGGGGAGGTGGCGATGAGCAGTTCTTC.